Shown below are 26 T cell receptor beta chains from a single sample sequenced in a study of PD-L1 blockade in urothelial cancer. Sequencing used immunoSEQ multiplex PCR; TCRdb keeps in-frame clones, though not all of them. The repertoire holds about 110,000 clones, with about 85% as singletons. Sample: PBMCs, taken around atezolizumab (anti-PD-L1) treatment. These receptors were obtained from a man over 45 with urothelial cancer.

The chain has TRBV7-3 and TRBJ2-2; no clear D gene. CDR1 is SGHTA and CDR2 is FQGTGA in the germline V gene. The V end lost 0 bases, the J end lost 0 bases, and 8 bases lay between the germline ends. The CDR3 totals 16 residues. CDR3 nucleotides: TGTGCCAGCAGCTTAACTGGCGGCTCGAACACCGGGGAGCTGTTTTTT. This gives the protein CASSLTGGSNTGELFF.

V is TRBV28 and J is TRBJ1-5; 8 bases map to TRBD1. The CDR3 has 14 amino acids. The trim removed 5 bases at V and 5 bases at J, leaving 5 bases unmatched. Looked up from germline, CDR1 is MDHEN and CDR2 is SYDVKM. CDR3 residues: CASSGGQAYQPQHF. DNA for the CDR3: TGTGCCAGCAGTGGGGGACAGGCCTATCAGCCCCAGCATTTT.

The V and J genes are TRBV7-3 and TRBJ2-1; 8 positions match TRBD2. The V and J ends lost 5 bases and 1 base, in that order; junction bases with no gene match: 4. The CDR3 length is 15 residues. Germline V gene lookup returns CDR1 SGHTA and CDR2 FQGTGA. The CDR3 bases are TGTGCCAGCAGCCTCAGCGGGAGTTCCTACAATGAGCAGTTCTTC. Protein product: CASSLSGSSYNEQFF.

The CDR3 coding sequence is TGTGCCAGCAGTGCAGAGGACAGGCCTTACTATGGCTACACCTTC. It is translated as CASSAEDRPYYGYTF. The J gene is TRBJ1-2, the V gene TRBV6-1; 7 positions match TRBD1. Germline CDR1 and CDR2: MNHNS and SASEGT. With 4 bases clipped from V and 3 bases from J, the junction kept 8 bases outside the gene matches. The CDR3 covers 15 residues.

About this clone: Because the CDR3's place on the DNA is in doubt, the DNA is left out and the CDR3 is given as listed by TCRdb. CDR3 residues: CASSFGQGLVNEQFF. The rearrangement links TRBV7-9 to TRBJ2-1; the table names TRBD1, a call not compared with the DNA. The CDR3 sequence runs 15 residues, both termini included. The germline CDR1 and CDR2 sequences are SEHNR and FQNEAQ (reference sequence).

The chain employs TRBV10-3 and TRBJ2-5; 12 bases map to TRBD1. Unmatched junction bases numbered 6, after V lost 8 bases and J lost 5 bases. The CDR3 loop spans 14 amino acids. Germline assignment: CDR1 ENHRY and CDR2 SYGVKD. The CDR3 is CAISGTGGTETQYF. CDR3 bases: TGTGCCATCTCCGGGACAGGGGGCACGGAGACCCAGTACTTC.

The chain is built from TRBV25-1 and TRBJ2-7; possibly TRBD2 for D (7 bases). CDR1 is MGHDK and CDR2 is SYGVNS in the germline V gene. V lost 3 bases to trimming and J lost 6 bases, with 21 bases between them. This CDR3 comprises 16 residues. CDR3 loop: CASSDPLGGVSFEQYF. CDR3 coding DNA: TGTGCCAGCAGTGATCCTCTAGGGGGGGTATCGTTCGAGCAGTACTTC.

The chain recombines TRBV18 with TRBJ2-7; D is possibly TRBD1 (6 bases). V was trimmed by 3 bases and J by 0 bases, leaving 6 bases between them. CDR3 length: 13 amino acids. Germline V CDR1 and CDR2: KGHSH, LQKENI. CDR3 protein: CASSPDSSYEQYF. The CDR3 nucleotides read TGTGCCAGCTCACCGGACAGCTCCTACGAGCAGTACTTC.

The V and J genes are TRBV6-5 and TRBJ2-2, with D possibly being TRBD1 (5 bases). V shed 2 bases and J shed 0 bases, with 10 bases lying between them. The CDR3 sequence is 16 residues long. Looked up from germline, CDR1 is MNHEY and CDR2 is SVGAGI. Here the CDR3 reads CASSYEAGSNTGELFF. The CDR3, as DNA: TGTGCCAGCAGTTACGAGGCAGGGTCGAACACCGGGGAGCTGTTTTTT.

V and J are TRBV5-6 and TRBJ2-7; D gene uncertain. V was pared by 0 bases and J by 3 bases, with 4 bases between. The germline V gene has CDR1 SGHDT and CDR2 YYEEEE. CDR3 length: 12 amino acids. CDR3 coding DNA: TGTGCCAGCAGCTTGGCCGTCTACGAGCAGTACTTC. This sequence encodes CASSLAVYEQYF.

This chain uses TRBV9 with TRBJ1-1; the D is unclear. The V end lost 0 bases, the J end lost 1 base, and 10 bases lay between the germline ends. CDR1 and CDR2 (germline): SGDLS, YYNGEE. This CDR3 spans 15 amino acids. The CDR3: CASSVEALSNTEAFF. The CDR3 DNA reads TGTGCCAGCAGCGTAGAAGCACTTTCGAACACTGAAGCTTTCTTT.

The V and J genes are TRBV28 and TRBJ1-1; D possibly corresponds to TRBD1 (6 bases). V was shortened by 1 base and J by 0 bases, with 15 bases between the two germline ends. This CDR3 comprises 17 residues. Germline lookup yields CDR1 MDHEN and CDR2 SYDVKM. The DNA for the CDR3 is TGTGCCAGCAGTTTATCAGGGGCCCTAGCTATGAACACTGAAGCTTTCTTT. Its translation: CASSLSGALAMNTEAFF.

The chain employs TRBV9 and TRBJ2-1; 7 positions agree with TRBD2. V was clipped by 3 bases and J by 12 bases; unmatched bases: 9. Germline V lookup: CDR1 SGDLS, CDR2 YYNGEE. The CDR3 extends over 13 amino acids. The CDR3 DNA reads as TGTGCCAGCAGCGGGGGGGGGTCAAAGGGGCAGTTCTTC. Its protein is CASSGGGSKGQFF.

The chain has TRBV28 and TRBJ2-5, with 8 bases lining up with TRBD1. Per the germline V gene, CDR1 is MDHEN and CDR2 is SYDVKM. J gave up 1 base and V 5 bases, and 6 bases lay outside the gene matches. The CDR3 contains 15 residues. This CDR3 reads CASSEGQVFQETQYF. The CDR3 region has the DNA TGTGCCAGCAGTGAGGGACAGGTCTTCCAAGAGACCCAGTACTTC. Complete variable domain (other parts from reference TRBV28 and TRBJ2-5): DVKVTQSSRYLVKRTGEKVFLECVQDMDHENMFWYRQDPGLGLRLIYFSYDVKMKEKGDIPEGYSVSREKKERFSLILESASTNQTSMYLCASSEGQVFQETQYFGPGTRLLVL.

In this sample, this clone turned up a few times. The V call is TRBV9, the J call TRBJ2-7; 8 nucleotides match TRBD1. The length of the CDR3 is 14 residues. J lost 3 bases, V lost 3 bases, and 5 bases had no gene match. From germline, CDR1 is SGDLS and CDR2 YYNGEE. This CDR3 is CASSGGQGVYEQYF. CDR3 coding DNA: TGTGCCAGCAGCGGCGGACAGGGCGTCTACGAGCAGTACTTC.

This clone came up a few times. The chain uses TRBV2 and TRBJ2-1; D not resolved. CDR1 and CDR2 (germline): SNHLY, FYNNEI. V shed 2 bases and J shed 4 bases, with 9 bases lying between them. This CDR3 is 14 amino acids long. For the CDR3, the DNA is TGTGCCAGCAGTGAACAGGTATTTTACAATGAGCAGTTCTTC. Its translation is CASSEQVFYNEQFF.

J is TRBJ2-7 and V is TRBV5-1; 12 bases fit TRBD2. The CDR3 is made up of 15 amino acids. Germline CDR1 is SGHRS and CDR2 is YFSETQ. Trimming cost V 4 bases and J 0 bases; bases outside gene matches: 2. The CDR3 sequence: CASSQTSGSSYEQYF. The CDR3 DNA follows: TGCGCCAGCAGCCAGACTAGCGGGAGCTCCTACGAGCAGTACTTC.

J is TRBJ1-1 and V is TRBV19; 8 positions match TRBD1. V shed 1 base, J shed 0 bases, and the junction held 4 bases outside the gene matches. This CDR3 region has 16 residues. Germline CDR1 and CDR2: LNHDA and SQIVND (reference sequence). CDR3 DNA: TGTGCCAGTAGTATAGGGCAGGGGGCCCTGAACACTGAAGCTTTCTTT. It is translated as CASSIGQGALNTEAFF. Full variable domain (missing parts from reference TRBV19 and TRBJ1-1): DGGITQSPKYLFRKEGQNVTLSCEQNLNHDAMYWYRQDPGQGLRLIYYSQIVNDFQKGDIAEGYSVSREKKESFPLTVTSAQKNPTAFYLCASSIGQGALNTEAFFGQGTRLTVV.

CDR3 bases: TGTGCCAGCTCACTATTAGCGGGTTCCTACGAGCAGTACTTC. This encodes CASSLLAGSYEQYF. The gene calls are TRBV18 and TRBJ2-7; TRBD2 agrees at 7 bases. Germline CDR1 is KGHSH and CDR2 is LQKENI. The CDR3 is made up of 14 amino acids. The J segment lost 1 base and the V segment lost 4 bases, leaving 4 bases of the junction unmatched. Based on the CDR3 plus reference TRBV18 and TRBJ2-7, the full variable domain is NAGVMQNPRHLVRRRGQEARLRCSPMKGHSHVYWYRQLPEEGLKFMVYLQKENIIDESGMPKERFSAEFPKEGPSILRIQQVVRGDSAAYFCASSLLAGSYEQYFGPGTRLTVT.

The chain is built from TRBV7-9 and TRBJ2-1; the D is unclear. Trimming cost V 5 bases and J 10 bases, with 6 bases left between them. Looked up from germline, CDR1 is SEHNR and CDR2 is FQNEAQ (reference sequence). This CDR3 region has 10 residues. The CDR3: CASSGAEQFF. The CDR3, as DNA: TGTGCCAGCAGCGGAGCAGAGCAGTTCTTC.

V is TRBV2 and J is TRBJ2-2, with 11 bases fitting TRBD2. V was clipped by 4 bases and J by 3 bases; unmatched bases: 1. CDR1 and CDR2 from the germline V gene are SNHLY and FYNNEI. The CDR3 runs to 15 residues. The CDR3 DNA reads TGTGCCAGCAGTGGACTAGCGGGACACACCGGGGAGCTGTTTTTT. Its protein is CASSGLAGHTGELFF.

The chain is built from TRBV29-1 and TRBJ2-3, with D possibly TRBD1 on 5 matching bases. The CDR3 extends over 13 amino acids. Germline CDR1 reads SQVTM; CDR2 reads ANQGSEA. Trimming left V 5 bases short and J 0 bases short, with 9 bases between. In DNA form, the CDR3 reads TGCAGCGTTTTTGGGGCAAGCACAGATACGCAGTATTTT. Its protein product is CSVFGASTDTQYF.

The chain combines TRBV5-5 with TRBJ2-7, with TRBD2 identical over 9 bases. The length of the CDR3 is 17 residues. The germline CDR1 and CDR2 sequences are SGHKS and YYEKEE (reference sequence). With V trimmed by 2 bases and J by 3 bases, 12 bases remained unmatched. The CDR3 region has the DNA TGTGCCAGCAGCTTAGAGAGCGGGACTAGCTATTTCTACGAGCAGTACTTC. The encoded protein is CASSLESGTSYFYEQYF.

The gene calls are TRBV6-6 and TRBJ1-5, with D maybe TRBD1 (5 bases). Germline V gene sequence: CDR1 MNHNY, CDR2 SVGAGI (reference sequence). The V end was cut by 7 bases, the J end by 7 bases, with 17 bases between. This CDR3 is built from 14 residues. CDR3 amino acids: CASNPGGFNQPQHF. CDR3 nucleotides: TGTGCCAGCAACCCGGGGGGGTTCAACCAGCCCCAGCATTTT.

The chain links TRBV9 to TRBJ2-3; 9 bases line up with TRBD1. This CDR3 region has 15 residues. Per germline, CDR1 SGDLS and CDR2 YYNGEE. J lost 3 bases, V lost 3 bases, and 5 bases had no gene match. The CDR3 DNA reads as TGTGCCAGCAGCGGACTCGGACAGGGGACAGATACGCAGTATTTT. Translated, it gives CASSGLGQGTDTQYF. Looking up the rest from reference TRBV9 and TRBJ2-3 gives the full variable domain: DSGVTQTPKHLITATGQRVTLRCSPRSGDLSVYWYQQSLDQGLQFLIQYYNGEERAKGNILERFSAQQFPDLHSELNLSSLELGDSALYFCASSGLGQGTDTQYFGPGTRLTVL.

This chain joins TRBV30 and TRBJ1-4; D ambiguous. Trimming removed 2 bases from V and 4 bases from J, with 11 bases in between. Germline V gives CDR1 GTSNPN, CDR2 SVGIG (reference sequence). The length of the CDR3 is 14 residues. The CDR3 sequence is CAWSSAGRNEKLFF. The CDR3 DNA reads as TGTGCCTGGAGTTCGGCAGGCCGTAATGAAAAACTGTTTTTT.